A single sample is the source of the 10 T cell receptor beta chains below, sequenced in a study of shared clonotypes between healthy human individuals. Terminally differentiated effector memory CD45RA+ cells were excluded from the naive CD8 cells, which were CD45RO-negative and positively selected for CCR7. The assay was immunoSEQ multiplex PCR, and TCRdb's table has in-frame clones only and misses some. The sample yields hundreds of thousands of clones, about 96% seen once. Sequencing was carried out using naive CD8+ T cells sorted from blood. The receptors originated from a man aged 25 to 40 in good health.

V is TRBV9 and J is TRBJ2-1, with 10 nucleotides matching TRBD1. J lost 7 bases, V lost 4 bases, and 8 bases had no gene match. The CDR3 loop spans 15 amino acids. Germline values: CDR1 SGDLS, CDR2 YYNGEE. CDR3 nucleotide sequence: TGTGCCAGCAGCCCACGACAGGGGGCGCGGAATGAGCAGTTCTTC. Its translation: CASSPRQGARNEQFF.

The CDR3 DNA is TGTGCCAGCAGTTTCCAGGGGGTAATTTACGAGCAGTACTTC. It is translated as CASSFQGVIYEQYF. The chain employs TRBV27 and TRBJ2-7; 7 bases align to TRBD1. Germline V gene sequence: CDR1 MNHEY, CDR2 SMNVEV (reference sequence). The CDR3 consists of 14 residues. With V trimmed by 3 bases and J by 4 bases, 6 bases remained unmatched.

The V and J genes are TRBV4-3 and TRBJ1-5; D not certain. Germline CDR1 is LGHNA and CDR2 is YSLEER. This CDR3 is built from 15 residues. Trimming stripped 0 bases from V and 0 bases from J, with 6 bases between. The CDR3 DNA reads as TGCGCCAGCAGCCAAGATACCCTTAGCAATCAGCCCCAGCATTTT. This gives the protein CASSQDTLSNQPQHF.

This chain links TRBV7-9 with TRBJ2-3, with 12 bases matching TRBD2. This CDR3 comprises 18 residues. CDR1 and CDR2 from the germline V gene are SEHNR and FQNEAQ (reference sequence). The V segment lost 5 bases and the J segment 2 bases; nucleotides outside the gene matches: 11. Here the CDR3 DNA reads TGTGCCAGCAGCCCCGGACTAGCGGGGAGACCCCTCACAGATACGCAGTATTTT. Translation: CASSPGLAGRPLTDTQYF.

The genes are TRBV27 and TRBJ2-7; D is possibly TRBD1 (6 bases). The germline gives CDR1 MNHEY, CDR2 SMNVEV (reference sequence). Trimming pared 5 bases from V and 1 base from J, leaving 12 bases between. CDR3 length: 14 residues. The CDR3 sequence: CASSRTEYSYEQYF. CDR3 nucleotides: TGTGCCAGCAGTCGGACAGAGTATTCCTACGAGCAGTACTTC.

The CDR3: CASSLTSGVYEQYF. CDR3 DNA: TGTGCCAGCAGCTTAACTAGCGGGGTTTACGAGCAGTACTTC. V usage is TRBV6-6 and J usage is TRBJ2-7, with 10 bases matching TRBD2. J was trimmed by 4 bases and V by 6 bases; bases with no gene match: 6. The CDR3 length is 14 residues. Germline CDR1 and CDR2: MNHNY and SVGAGI (reference sequence).

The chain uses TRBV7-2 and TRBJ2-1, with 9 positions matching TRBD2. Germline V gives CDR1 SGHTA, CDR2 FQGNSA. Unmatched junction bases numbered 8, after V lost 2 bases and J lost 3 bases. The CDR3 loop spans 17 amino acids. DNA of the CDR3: TGTGCCAGCAGCTTAAGTACCAGACTAGCGGACTACAATGAGCAGTTCTTC. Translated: CASSLSTRLADYNEQFF.

CDR3 loop: CASSLKTGREAFF. CDR3 sequence (DNA): TGTGCCAGCAGCTTAAAAACAGGTCGAGAAGCTTTCTTT. The chain links TRBV5-5 to TRBJ1-1; perhaps TRBD1 as D (5 bases). Germline V gene data show CDR1 as SGHKS and CDR2 as YYEKEE (reference sequence). Between the trimmed V and J ends, which lost 2 bases and 8 bases, there was a span of 13 bases. The CDR3 covers 13 residues.

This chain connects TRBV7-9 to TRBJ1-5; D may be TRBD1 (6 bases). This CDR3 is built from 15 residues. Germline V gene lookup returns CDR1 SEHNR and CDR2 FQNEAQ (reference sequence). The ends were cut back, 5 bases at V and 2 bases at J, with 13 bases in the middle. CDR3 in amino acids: CASSRTGLGNQPQHF. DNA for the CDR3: TGTGCCAGCAGCCGAACAGGGTTGGGCAATCAGCCCCAGCATTTT.

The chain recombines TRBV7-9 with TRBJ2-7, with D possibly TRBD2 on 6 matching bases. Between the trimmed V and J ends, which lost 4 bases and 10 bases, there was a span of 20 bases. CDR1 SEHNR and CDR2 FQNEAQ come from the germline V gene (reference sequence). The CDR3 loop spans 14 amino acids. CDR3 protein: CASSWDLEPTKQYF. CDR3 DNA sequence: TGTGCCAGCAGCTGGGACTTAGAACCTACGAAACAGTACTTC.